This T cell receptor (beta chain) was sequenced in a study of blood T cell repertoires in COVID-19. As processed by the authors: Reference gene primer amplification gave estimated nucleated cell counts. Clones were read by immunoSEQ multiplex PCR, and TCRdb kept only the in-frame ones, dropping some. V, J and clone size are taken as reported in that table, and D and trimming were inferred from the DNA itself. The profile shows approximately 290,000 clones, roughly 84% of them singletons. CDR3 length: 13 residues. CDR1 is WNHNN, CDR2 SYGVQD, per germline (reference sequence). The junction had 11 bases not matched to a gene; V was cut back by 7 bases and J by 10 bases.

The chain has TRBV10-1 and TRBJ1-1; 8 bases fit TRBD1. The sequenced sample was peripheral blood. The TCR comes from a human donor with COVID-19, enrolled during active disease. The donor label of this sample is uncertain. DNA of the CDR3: TGCGCCAGCACCTTGGACAGGGTTTGTTTAGCTTTCTTT. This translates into CASTLDRVCLAFF.